The 18 T cell receptor beta chains below all came from one sample that was sequenced in a study of control samples from healthy donors and cancer patients. Generated by immunoSEQ multiplex PCR, the TCRdb table keeps only in-frame clones and is missing some. The sample lists about 20,000 clones; 70% to 90% were seen once. Specimen: PBMCs. All receptors derive from a woman between 55 and 75 years old with head and neck cancer.

The chain joins TRBV3-1 (or the pseudogene TRBV3-2) to TRBJ1-5; TRBD1 matches 7 bases. This CDR3 region has 14 residues. Germline V gives CDR1 LGHDT, CDR2 YNNKEL (reference sequence). V was clipped by 5 bases and J by 7 bases; unmatched bases: 8. The CDR3: CASSEGQLRQPQHF. The CDR3 nucleotides read TGTGCCAGCAGCGAGGGACAGTTGAGACAGCCCCAGCATTTT.

V is TRBV12-3 or TRBV12-4 and J is TRBJ2-5, with TRBD2 as a possible D gene (5 bases). V gave up 6 bases and J gave up 4 bases, with 9 bases separating them. The CDR3 is 12 residues long. In nucleotides, the CDR3 is TGTGCCAGCAGCAAGGACTTAGAGACCCAGTACTTC. It yields the protein CASSKDLETQYF.

This clone was counted a single time. This chain connects TRBV5-8 to TRBJ1-2; D might be TRBD1 (5 bases). This CDR3 has 15 residues. CDR1 SGHTS and CDR2 YDEGEE come from the germline V gene. Trimming took off 1 base at V and 1 base at J, with 11 bases between the two ends. As DNA, the CDR3 is TGTGCCAGCAGCTTGCGAGGGGCCAATAACTATGGCTACACCTTC. Its protein product is CASSLRGANNYGYTF.

The rearrangement uses TRBV27 and TRBJ1-1; 9 positions match TRBD1. From germline, CDR1 is MNHEY and CDR2 SMNVEV (reference sequence). The CDR3 extends over 14 amino acids. J gave up 3 bases and V 5 bases, and 4 bases lay outside the gene matches. CDR3 residues: CASSLQGAYTEAFF. The CDR3 DNA follows: TGTGCCAGCAGTCTACAGGGGGCTTACACTGAAGCTTTCTTT.

This chain links TRBV12-3 or TRBV12-4 with TRBJ2-1, with 8 bases that match TRBD1. The CDR3 totals 13 residues. With V trimmed by 2 bases and J by 6 bases, 0 bases remained unmatched. The CDR3: CASSLQGANEQFF. The CDR3 coding sequence is TGTGCCAGCAGTTTACAGGGGGCCAATGAGCAGTTCTTC.

This chain uses TRBV19 with TRBJ1-5, with D hard to call. Trimming took 0 bases from V and 8 from J, leaving 8 bases between them. The CDR3 sequence is 13 residues long. The germline V gene has CDR1 LNHDA and CDR2 SQIVND (reference sequence). CDR3 sequence: CASSIDWAEPQHF. CDR3 nucleotide sequence: TGTGCCAGTAGTATAGATTGGGCCGAGCCCCAGCATTTT.

The CDR3 sequence: CASSRPGQELAKNIQYF. The DNA of the CDR3 is TGTGCCAGCAGTCGACCGGGACAGGAGCTAGCCAAAAACATTCAGTACTTC. The J gene is TRBJ2-4, the V gene TRBV28, with 8 bases identical to TRBD1. Unmatched junction bases numbered 9, after V lost 5 bases and J lost 0 bases. Germline loops: CDR1 MDHEN, CDR2 SYDVKM. The CDR3 runs 17 residues.

V and J are TRBV10-3 and TRBJ1-3; no definite D call. The CDR3 has 17 residues. The V end was cut by 4 bases, the J end by 0 bases, with 16 bases between. Per the germline V gene, CDR1 is ENHRY and CDR2 is SYGVKD. The CDR3 reads CAISGGGGSSSGNTIYF. Written as DNA, the CDR3 is TGTGCCATCAGTGGCGGCGGAGGGAGCAGCTCTGGAAACACCATATATTTT.

The rearrangement joins TRBV5-8 to TRBJ1-1, with TRBD1 as a possible D gene (5 bases). The CDR3 is 16 amino acids. V lost 2 bases and J lost 3, with 17 bases in between. Germline CDR1 SGHTS, CDR2 YDEGEE. Here the CDR3 reads CASSLGTSYADTEAFF. The CDR3 coding sequence is TGTGCCAGCAGCTTAGGGACCAGCTACGCAGACACTGAAGCTTTCTTT.

The table lists this clone with a few counts. This sequence joins TRBV7-2 and TRBJ2-5; TRBD1 matches 7 bases. The CDR3 runs to 18 residues. V lost 2 bases, J lost 4 bases, and 16 bases stayed unmatched. Germline lookup yields CDR1 SGHTA and CDR2 FQGNSA. CDR3 sequence (DNA): TGTGCCAGCAGCTTAACCTCTGGACAGGCCAGGGGGTCAGAGACCCAGTACTTC. It is translated as CASSLTSGQARGSETQYF. Full variable domain (outside the CDR3, taken from reference TRBV7-2 and TRBJ2-5): GAGVSQSPSNKVTEKGKDVELRCDPISGHTALYWYRQSLGQGLEFLIYFQGNSAPDKSGLPSDRFSAERTGGSVSTLTIQRTQQEDSAVYLCASSLTSGQARGSETQYFGPGTRLLVL.

This clone has just one count. V usage is TRBV19 and J usage is TRBJ2-1; 12 nucleotides match TRBD2. The V gene's germline CDR1 is LNHDA and CDR2 SQIVND (reference sequence). CDR3 size: 16 residues. V lost 3 bases to trimming and J lost 6 bases; unmatched junction nucleotides: 6. In nucleotides, the CDR3 is TGTGCCAGTAGTATGTGGGCTAGCGGGAGGGCCAATGAGCAGTTCTTC. Translation: CASSMWASGRANEQFF.

V usage is TRBV5-1 and J usage is TRBJ2-3, with 10 bases lining up with TRBD2. The length of the CDR3 is 16 residues. J was trimmed by 1 base and V by 4 bases; bases with no gene match: 6. Germline V CDR1 and CDR2: SGHRS, YFSETQ. This chain's CDR3 is CASSTSGTEGTDTQYF. The CDR3 nucleotides read TGCGCCAGCAGCACTAGCGGGACTGAGGGCACAGATACGCAGTATTTT.

This clone was recorded a few times. DNA for the CDR3: TGTGCCAGCAGCTTACCTAGCGGGAGCCCCGGGGAGCAGTACTTC. It specifies CASSLPSGSPGEQYF. This rearrangement joins TRBV7-9 to TRBJ2-7; 10 nucleotides agree with TRBD2. Germline lookup yields CDR1 SEHNR and CDR2 FQNEAQ (reference sequence). J lost 7 bases, V lost 2 bases, and 8 bases had no gene match. The CDR3 is 15 amino acids.

The V gene is TRBV5-1, the J gene TRBJ2-7; 10 bases map to TRBD1. The CDR3 spans 14 residues. Germline trimming cut 4 bases from V and 7 bases from J; bases unmatched to any gene: 8. Germline V gene data show CDR1 as SGHRS and CDR2 as YFSETQ. Here the CDR3 reads CASSTRQGAGEQYF. The CDR3 nucleotides are TGCGCCAGCAGCACCCGACAGGGGGCGGGAGAGCAGTACTTC. Based on the CDR3 plus reference TRBV5-1 and TRBJ2-7, the full variable domain is KAGVTQTPRYLIKTRGQQVTLSCSPISGHRSVSWYQQTPGQGLQFLFEYFSETQRNKGNFPGRFSGRQFSNSRSEMNVSTLELGDSALYLCASSTRQGAGEQYFGPGTRLTVT.

This clone was found once. J is TRBJ1-4 and V is TRBV19, with 8 bases identical to TRBD1. Germline V lookup: CDR1 LNHDA, CDR2 SQIVND (reference sequence). This CDR3 has 15 residues. V shed 4 bases, J shed 3 bases, and the junction held 4 bases outside the gene matches. The CDR3 loop reads CASSTGQGSNEKLFF. CDR3 nucleotides: TGTGCCAGTAGTACCGGACAGGGTTCTAATGAAAAACTGTTTTTT.

The V call is TRBV19, the J call TRBJ1-1; D gene unclear. This CDR3 has 13 amino acids. Trimming shortened V by 1 base and J by 6 bases, and 9 bases separated the two germline ends. Germline CDR1 reads LNHDA; CDR2 reads SQIVND (reference sequence). For the CDR3, the DNA is TGTGCCAGTAGTATAGGGGCAGCCTCTGAAGCTTTCTTT. This encodes CASSIGAASEAFF.

The chain couples TRBV5-6 to TRBJ1-2; a possible D gene is TRBD1 (5 bases). V was clipped by 4 bases and J by 10 bases, with 14 bases between them. CDR1 is SGHDT and CDR2 is YYEEEE in the germline V gene. CDR3 size: 12 residues. CDR3 residues: CASSLGHRVYTF. Written as DNA, the CDR3 is TGTGCCAGCAGCCTAGGACACCGCGTCTACACCTTC.

This clone was found a few times. The chain uses TRBV27 and TRBJ2-7; D ambiguous. The germline V gene has CDR1 MNHEY and CDR2 SMNVEV (reference sequence). CDR3 length equals 12 residues. V gave up 6 bases and J gave up 1 base, with 7 bases separating them. CDR3 sequence reads: CASRTSSYEQYF. CDR3 sequence (DNA): TGTGCCAGCAGAACCTCTTCCTACGAGCAGTACTTC.